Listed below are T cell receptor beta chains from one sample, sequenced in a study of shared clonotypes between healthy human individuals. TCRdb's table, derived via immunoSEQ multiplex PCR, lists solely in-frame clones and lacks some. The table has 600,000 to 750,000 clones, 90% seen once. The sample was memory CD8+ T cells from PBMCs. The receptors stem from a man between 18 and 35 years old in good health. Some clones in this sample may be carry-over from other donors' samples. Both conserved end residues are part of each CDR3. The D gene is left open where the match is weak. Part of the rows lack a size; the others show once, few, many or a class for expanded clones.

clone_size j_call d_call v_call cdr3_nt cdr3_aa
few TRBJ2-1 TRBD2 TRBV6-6 TGTGCCAGCACCCCGACTAGCGGGAACTACAATGAGCAGTTCTTC CASTPTSGNYNEQFF
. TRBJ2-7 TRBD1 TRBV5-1 TGCGCCAGCAGCTCAGGGACAGGGGTCTACGAGCAGTACTTC CASSSGTGVYEQYF
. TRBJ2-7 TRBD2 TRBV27 TGTGCCAGCAGTTTGAGGCTAGCGGGAGTCTACGAGCAGTACTTC CASSLRLAGVYEQYF
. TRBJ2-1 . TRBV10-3 TGTGCCAGTGCAGGGACCTACAATGAGCAGTTCTTC CASAGTYNEQFF
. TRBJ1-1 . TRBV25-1 TGTGCCAGCAGGGGAGGGAGATACACTGAAGCTTTCTTT CASRGGRYTEAFF
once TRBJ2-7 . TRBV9 TGTGCCAGCAGCAATCCTGGAGACTCCTACGAGCAGTACTTC CASSNPGDSYEQYF
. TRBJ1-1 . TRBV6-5 TGTGCCAGCAGTTACCAATTATTGGCGATGGACACTGAAGCTTTCTTT CASSYQLLAMDTEAFF
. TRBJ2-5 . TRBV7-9 TGTGCCAGCAGCTTGTTGGGCGGACAAGAGACCCAGTACTTC CASSLLGGQETQYF
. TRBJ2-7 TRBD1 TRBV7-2 TGTGCCAGCAGCTTATCCAGGGGGCCCTACGAGCAGTACTTC CASSLSRGPYEQYF
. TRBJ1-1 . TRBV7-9 TGTGCCAGCAGCCTACGTAAGGGAGGGAACACTGAAGCTTTCTTT CASSLRKGGNTEAFF
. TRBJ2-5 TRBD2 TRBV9 TGTGCCAGCAGCCATGGGGCGGGAGGATCGAAGGAGACCCAGTACTTC CASSHGAGGSKETQYF
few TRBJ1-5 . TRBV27 TGTGCCAGCAGTTTCCTACAGGGCAATCAGCCCCAGCATTTT CASSFLQGNQPQHF
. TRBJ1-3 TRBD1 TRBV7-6 TGTGCCAGCAGCCAAAGAACAGGGGTCGATTTGACCATATATTTT CASSQRTGVDLTIYF
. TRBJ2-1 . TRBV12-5 TGTGCTAGTGGTTTGCAGGCTTTCAATGAGCAGTTCTTC CASGLQAFNEQFF
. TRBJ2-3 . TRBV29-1 TGCAGCGTTGAGTTAGGGACAGATACGCAGTATTTT CSVELGTDTQYF
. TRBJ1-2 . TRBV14 TGTGCCAGCAGCCAGTGGCACGACTATGGCTACACCTTC CASSQWHDYGYTF
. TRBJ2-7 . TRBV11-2 TGTGCCAGCAGCTTACAGGGTTACGAGCAGTACTTC CASSLQGYEQYF
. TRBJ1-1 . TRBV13 TGTGCCAGCAGCTCGTTGGGGGGGCAGGGCACTGAAGCTTTCTTT CASSSLGGQGTEAFF
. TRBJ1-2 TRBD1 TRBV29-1 TGCAGCTTGGGGACAGCGCGGGGCTACACCTTC CSLGTARGYTF
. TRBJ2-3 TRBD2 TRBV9 TGTGCCAGCAGCGTGGGACTAGCGGACACAGATACGCAGTATTTT CASSVGLADTDTQYF
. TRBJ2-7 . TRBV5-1 TGCGCCAGCAGCTGGGTTGATCCGGGGATAGGCGAGCAGTACTTC CASSWVDPGIGEQYF
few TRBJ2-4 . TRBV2 TGTGCCAGCAGTGAAGCTGGAGCCAAAAACATTCAGTACTTC CASSEAGAKNIQYF
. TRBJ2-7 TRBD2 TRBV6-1 TGTGCCAGCAGTGATGGACTAGCGATCACCTACGAGCAGTACTTC CASSDGLAITYEQYF
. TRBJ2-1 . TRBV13 TGTGCCAGCAGCCCAGCGGGTTACAATGAGCAGTTCTTC CASSPAGYNEQFF
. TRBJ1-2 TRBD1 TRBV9 TGTGCCAGCTCGACAGGGGGCTATGGCTACACCTTC CASSTGGYGYTF
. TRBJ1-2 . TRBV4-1 TGCGCCAGCAGCCAAGATAGTCTGTCGTCAAACTATGGCTACACCTTC CASSQDSLSSNYGYTF
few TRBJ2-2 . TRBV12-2 TGTGCAAGTCGCAACCGACAGGGGGCGCAGGTAACCGGGGAGCTGTTTTTT CASRNRQGAQVTGELFF
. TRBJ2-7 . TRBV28 TGTGCCAGCAGTTTAAAGGAGGGATTTGCCTACGAGCAGTACTTC CASSLKEGFAYEQYF
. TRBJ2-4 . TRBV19 TGTGCCAGTAGTATGGAGAGGGGGGAAAACATTCAGTACTTC CASSMERGENIQYF
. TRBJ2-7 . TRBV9 TGTGCCAGCAGCGAGTACGGGACCCCAATCGAGCAGTACTTC CASSEYGTPIEQYF
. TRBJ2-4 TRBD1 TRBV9 TGTGCCAGCAGCGCCTCAGGGGGCCTGGACATTCAGTACTTC CASSASGGLDIQYF
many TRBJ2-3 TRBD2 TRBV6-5 TGTGCCAGCAGTTCAGGACTAGCTGGCGATACGCAGTATTTT CASSSGLAGDTQYF
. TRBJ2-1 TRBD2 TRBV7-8 TGTGCCAGCAGCTTAGCAGTGACGGGAGGGGTCCTGGATGAGCAGTTCTTC CASSLAVTGGVLDEQFF
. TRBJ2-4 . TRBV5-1 TGCGCCAGCAGCTGGACAGACGGTGCCAAAAACATTCAGTACTTC CASSWTDGAKNIQYF
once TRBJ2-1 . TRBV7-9 TGTGCCAGCACCTCGCGGAGCTCCTACAATGAGCAGTTCTTC CASTSRSSYNEQFF
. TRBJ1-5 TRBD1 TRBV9 TGTGCCAGCAGCGGGACAGGGGATAGCAATCAGCCCCAGCATTTT CASSGTGDSNQPQHF
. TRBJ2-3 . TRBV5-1 TGCGCCAGCACCTGGATGGCGGGAAGCACAGATACGCAGTATTTT CASTWMAGSTDTQYF
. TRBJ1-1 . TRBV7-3 TGTGCCAGCAGTGAAGCCAGGCCGGGGATGAACACTGAAGCTTTCTTT CASSEARPGMNTEAFF
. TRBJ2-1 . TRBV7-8 TGTGCCAGCAGTCCAGGGGGGCTAGCGGGCGCCTACAATGAGCAGTTCTTC CASSPGGLAGAYNEQFF
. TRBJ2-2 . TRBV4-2 TGTGCCAGCAGGCCGCCCTGGGGGGACACCGGGGAGCTGTTTTTT CASRPPWGDTGELFF
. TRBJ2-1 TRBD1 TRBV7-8 TGTGCCAGCAGGTTAGGCAAACAGGGGTCCGCGTTCTTC CASRLGKQGSAFF
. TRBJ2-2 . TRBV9 TGTGCCAGCAGCGTATACAGGGCGAACACCGGGGAGCTGTTTTTT CASSVYRANTGELFF
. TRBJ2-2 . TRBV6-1 TGTGCCAGCAGTGATGGGTTTTGGACAGATAACACCGGGGAGCTGTTTTTT CASSDGFWTDNTGELFF
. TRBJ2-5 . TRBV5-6 TGTGCCAGCAGCTTGGCCGGGACCCAGTACTTC CASSLAGTQYF
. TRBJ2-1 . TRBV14 TGTGCCAGCAGCCAAGATTTGAGTCGGGCAAAGGAGCAGTTCTTC CASSQDLSRAKEQFF
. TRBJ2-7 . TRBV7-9 TGTGCCAGCAGCCCCGAGCAGTACTTC CASSPEQYF
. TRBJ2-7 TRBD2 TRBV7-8 TGTGCCAGCAGCTTAGGGCTAGCGGGAGATTGGTCCCGTTACGAGCAGTACTTC CASSLGLAGDWSRYEQYF
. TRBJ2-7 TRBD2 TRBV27 TGTGCCAGCAGCAGAGCGGGAGGGCCCTACGAGCAGTACTTC CASSRAGGPYEQYF
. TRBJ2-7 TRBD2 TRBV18 TGTGCCAGCTCACTTGACCCGGGACTAGCGGCCGAGCAGTACTTC CASSLDPGLAAEQYF
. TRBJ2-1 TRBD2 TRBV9 TGTGCCAGCAGACTCGGGACTAGCGGGGTCTGGGAGCAGTTCTTC CASRLGTSGVWEQFF
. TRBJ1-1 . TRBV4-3 TGCGCCAGCAGCCAAGTCCGGGTATCCACTGAAGCTTTCTTT CASSQVRVSTEAFF
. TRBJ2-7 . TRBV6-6 TGTGCCAGCAGTTACTCGAACGCCTACGAGCAGTACTTC CASSYSNAYEQYF
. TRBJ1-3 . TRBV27 TGTGCCAGCAGTTTATGGTTTGGAGATGGAAACACCATATATTTT CASSLWFGDGNTIYF
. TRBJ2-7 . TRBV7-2 TGTGCCAGCAGCTCAGGACAGCTTACCTACGAGCAGTACTTC CASSSGQLTYEQYF
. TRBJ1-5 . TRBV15 TGTGCCACCGAACGGGATACGGGCAATCAGCCCCAGCATTTT CATERDTGNQPQHF
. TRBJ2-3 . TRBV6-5 TGTGCCAGCCGTACGGGGGAACGCACAGATACGCAGTATTTT CASRTGERTDTQYF
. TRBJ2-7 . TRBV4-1 TGCGCCAGCAGCCAAGTTCGAGACAGCGGCTACGAGCAGTACTTC CASSQVRDSGYEQYF
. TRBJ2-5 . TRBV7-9 TGTGCCAGCAGCAATAGGAACCCTCCGGGGCCAGAGACCCAGTACTTC CASSNRNPPGPETQYF
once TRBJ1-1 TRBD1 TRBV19 TGTGCCAGTAGTATCTCTCGACAGGGAAGCACTGAAGCTTTCTTT CASSISRQGSTEAFF